This T cell receptor beta chain derives from a study of cytomegalovirus exposure and HLA in healthy donors (dated by TCRdb to the late 2010s). Concerning the study at large: According to an earlier analysis of several hundred of the donors, about 170 million T cells yielded some 120 million unique TCR beta sequences and 250 to 350 Gb of sequence data. Roughly 300 gigabases of sequencing data and approximately 85 million unique TCR sequences were included in an early release covering roughly 600 HLA-typed donors. The genetic ancestry cluster associated with self-reported Caucasian donors included around four fifths of the 398 genotyped donors. The study aimed to test whether signatures of past pathogen exposure could be identified by cataloging public T cell receptors. The study used immunosequencing to profile the T cell repertoires of approximately 640 subjects and linked those repertoires to cytomegalovirus serostatus. Along with the roughly 670-subject first cohort, a separate validation cohort of 120 different subjects was used. The study combined high-throughput TCR immunosequencing, statistical association of individual TCRs with disease status, and machine learning to predict cytomegalovirus infection status. A later analysis re-examined previously published TCR beta repertoires from hundreds of donors and added high-resolution HLA genotyping to investigate patterns of TCR occurrence. Rather than drawing on any new phenotypic data, the later analysis identified candidate immune exposures from TCR beta sequences and the way those sequences occurred across donors. In an earlier analysis of over 550 of the donors, high-throughput TCR beta sequencing was used to judge whether each TCR beta V gene segment behaved as functional or pseudogenic. Donor age, sex, ethnicity and CMV serostatus were collected together with the repertoire data. A later genetic analysis used genome-wide SNP genotypes for 398 of the 666 donors, treating that subset as a discovery cohort. Every discovery cohort repertoire had been produced on one sequencing platform. HLA typing included class I and class II loci at four-digit resolution. Typing coverage varied by locus: roughly 620-640 donors for A, B, C, DRB1 and DQB1; about 520 for DQA1; more than 600 for DPA1; more than 450 for DPB1. A few DR-DQ haplotypes were handled as single units for association and clustering because linkage in the cohort was strong. Among 300 to 500 genotyped donors of the cohort, an average of approximately 200,000 unique TCR beta nucleotide sequences was sequenced per donor, of which roughly 18% were non-productive. Overall study results and their limits: Most CMV-associated TCR beta chains appeared to be HLA-restricted in a later analysis, and the HLA associations seemed to be driven largely by CMV exposure. A group of highly shared sequence variants was considered likely to be a technical artifact of the sequencing pipeline. A later genetic analysis associated a missense DCLRE1C variant with V-gene and J-gene trimming of TCR beta chains, and an independent cohort replicated the association. Most TCR sequences were seen in very few donors, while some public TCRs were found in many individuals. Specific HLA alleles were associated with 15,000 to 20,000 TCR beta sequences at a false discovery rate of 0.05 in a later analysis. When HLA alleles, especially DR and DQ, strongly co-occurred, TCR associations were difficult to assign to individual alleles. In the study, approximately 160 TCR beta chains were listed as associated with cytomegalovirus. A later genetic analysis reported fewer N-insertions in productive TCRs among donors in an Asian-associated ancestry cluster than the approximately 670-donor mean. A few of the identified cytomegalovirus-associated TCR beta chains were confirmed in vitro to be specific for cytomegalovirus antigens. A further reported finding was that TCR beta sequences accurately predicted the HLA-A and HLA-B alleles for most subjects in the first cohort. In a later analysis, the rate of TCR association differed among HLA loci, with DRB1 alleles having the most associated TCRs and HLA-C alleles having the fewest. HLA typing was unavailable for some donors at each locus, so association tests used only the typed subset. According to the authors, the approach could potentially be generalized to other disease states and immunological phenotypes. In an earlier analysis of about 600 of the donors, most TCR beta V segments appeared in productive rearrangements about 90% or about 30% of the time, broadly matching IMGT annotations. The cohort was sequenced for TCR beta chains only, and without alpha or paired-chain data the features that could be detected were limited. CMV serostatus was the only immune exposure information available for the cohort. Because the 87-base-pair reads could not distinguish some IMGT-functional V segments, including TRBV6-2 and TRBV6-3, those segments were excluded. In a later analysis, HLA-associated TCR beta chains were found to be more clonally expanded and to have lower generation probabilities than equally common non-associated chains. Cytomegalovirus status was reported to be diagnosed by the classifier with high specificity and sensitivity in both the original and validation cohorts. Correlated functional status among segregating V segments might be attributable to linkage disequilibrium, but an unknown experimental factor could not be ruled out. The presence/absence analyses assumed that sequencing depth was roughly uniform across donors, and that assumption may not be true. Because counts were too low, approximately 18 rarely observed V segments, including chromosome 9 orphons, were excluded from the earlier analysis of roughly 580 of the donors. In a later analysis, several top co-occurrence clusters were reported to appear linked to parvovirus B19, influenza, CMV and Epstein-Barr virus.

Library prep was done by the immunoSEQ multiplex PCR assay. A mixture of 60 forward primers for TCR Vbeta segments and 13 reverse primers for TCR Jbeta segments was used in the multiplex PCR. Amplification of the CDR3 region of rearranged TCR beta genes was performed with a multiplex PCR assay on genomic DNA. The Illumina HiSeq System was used to sequence the amplified TCR beta libraries as 87-base-pair reads. Under the source paper's analysis protocol: A later analysis tallied approximately 87 million unique TCR beta chains across the 660 or so repertoires, and around 9.9 million of those chains were shared by two or more donors. Raw reads were error-corrected and collapsed into unique sequences by a nearest-neighbor algorithm in which closely related sequences were merged to remove PCR and sequencing errors. V, D and J gene segments were assigned by aligning CDR3 sequences to IMGT reference sequences. Each retained sequence needed at least a six-nucleotide match to both a V gene segment and a J gene segment. A rearrangement counted as productive if the CDR3 had no stop codons and remained in frame with V and J, and every other rearrangement counted as non-productive. CDR3 was defined by IMGT convention, running from the second conserved V-encoded cysteine to the conserved J-encoded phenylalanine. In an earlier analysis of 500 to 650 of the donors, sequences lacking an unambiguous match to a single V gene segment were excluded. An earlier analysis of just under 600 of the donors called V segments functional above 56.7% productive rearrangements and segregating when the between-donor standard deviation exceeded 5%. A statistical classification framework was built to diagnose cytomegalovirus status from the catalog of TCR beta chain sequences. In a later analysis, V and J genes were assigned by comparing TCR nucleotide sequences against IMGT/GENE-DB human TR gene sequences. The TCRdist pipeline was used in a later analysis to assign CDR3 sequences and most-parsimonious VDJ recombination scenarios. In a later analysis, every TCR beta chain was defined by the combination of its CDR3 amino acid sequence and its V-gene family, and reads without a unique V-gene family were dropped. To address suspected cross-contamination and a sequencing artifact, a later analysis removed some 620 highly shared, low-generation-probability nucleotide sequences. In a later analysis, a clonal expansion index was calculated for each public chain from normalized within-repertoire ranks of inferred template counts. Generation probabilities in a later analysis came from a VDJ recombination model fitted to out-of-frame rearrangements, and those results were checked against IGoR. In a later analysis, TCR-TCR, TCR-HLA and TCR-CMV co-occurrence was scored with hypergeometric tests, and a repertoire-size bias correction was applied to TCR pairs. A later analysis estimated false discovery rates by permuting HLA or CMV assignments 20 times. In a later analysis, co-occurring TCRs were grouped using DBSCAN, and TCRdist sequence similarity was added for clustering within HLA-allele-positive subsets. Repertoires with fewer than 30,000 or more than 120,000 public chains, plus five repertoires with anomalous nucleotide sharing, were excluded from co-occurrence clustering. TCRdb limited this immuneACCESS table to in-frame rearrangements with V and J called. A share of clones is missing; checked studies link under half to unresolved V genes, and the rest is unexplained. The DNA was the basis for D and trimming; V, J and clone size are from that table. The table for this sample lists some 47,000 clones. The ten largest clones capture approximately 2.1% of the sample.

A note on this clone: Its antigen specificity is not known.

In the germline V gene, CDR1 corresponds to SGDLS and CDR2 to YYNGEE. The CDR3 numbers 15 residues from cysteine through phenylalanine. The retained sequence is limited to the CDR3, 45 bases, with the frame set at the first base. V lost 0 bases and J lost 2 bases; the stretch between them is 12 bases long. The cohort comprised 550 to 700 healthy bone marrow donors. All cohort members were sampled while nominally healthy, although unrecorded immune exposures were likely present. The donor tested CMV seronegative, placing the donor among the 352 seronegative members of the cohort. Each donor provided a peripheral blood sample, and peripheral blood mononuclear cells were used for TCR beta sequencing. The Qiagen DNeasy Blood Extraction Kit was used to extract genomic DNA from the blood cell samples.

The receptor chain draws on TRBV9 and TRBJ2-7, with a tentative D gene TRBD2 over 6 matching bases. The TCR comes from a woman between 40 and 55 years old in good health and CMV-seronegative. Sequenced sample: PBMCs. The DNA reads TGTGCCAGCAGCGTAGAAGGGACTTCCACCTACGAGCAGTACTTC. Translated, this gives CASSVEGTSTYEQYF.